This T cell receptor (beta chain) derives from a study of lymphopenia after photon versus proton radiotherapy. This clone came up once. Assay used: immunoSEQ multiplex PCR; TCRdb lists only in-frame clones, some missing. The table lists 14,000 or so clones, 82% of them singletons. From germline, CDR1 is SGHDT and CDR2 YYEEEE. The CDR3 extends over 11 amino acids. V lost 4 bases to trimming and J lost 8 bases; unmatched junction nucleotides: 2. This receptor was obtained from a man aged 50-60 years with gastric cancer. The starting material was peripheral blood, obtained from a patient treated with photon-based radiotherapy. The chain carries TRBV5-6 and TRBJ1-1; TRBD1 agrees at 7 bases. The CDR3 reads CASSGTEEAFF. Written as DNA, the CDR3 is TGTGCCAGCAGCGGGACAGAGGAAGCTTTCTTT.